Below, one TCR beta chain is given with its context. This CDR3 region has 15 residues. V lost 5 bases, J lost 5 bases, and 11 bases stayed unmatched. CDR1 is LNHDA and CDR2 is SQIVND in the germline V gene (reference sequence). This sample was included in a study of blood T cell repertoires in COVID-19. Looking at the study overall: T cells, B-cell-depleted T cells, or PBMCs supplied cDNA or gDNA.

Per the original data handling: Nucleated cell number was recorded as an estimate derived from reference gene primer amplification. Sequenced by immunoSEQ multiplex PCR; TCRdb stores in-frame clones only, minus some. The DNA gave D and trimming, while V, J and clone size come from that table. Of 95,000 to 150,000 clones in the sample, around 87% were seen once. This TCR was sampled from a woman between 65 and 79 years old with acute or convalescent COVID-19. Sample: peripheral blood. The rearrangement joins TRBV19 to TRBJ1-1; 7 positions agree with TRBD1. CDR3 in amino acids: CASSPGDRAITEAFF. The CDR3 DNA follows: TGTGCCAGTAGTCCCGGGGACAGAGCCATTACTGAAGCTTTCTTT.